Shown below are 8 T cell receptor beta chains from a single sample sequenced in a study of CD4 T cells in relation to SARS-CoV-2 and coronaviruses (dated by TCRdb to the early 2020s). CD4+ T cells from unexposed donors were collected before the COVID-19 pandemic (2011-2018). After less than 13 days of culture, CD4+ T cells were isolated with the EasySep CD4+ T cell isolation kit. The protocol used for the library was the immunoSEQ multiplex PCR assay. The clones in this table, taken by TCRdb from immuneACCESS, are in-frame only. Not every clone is retained; where verified, under half of the shortfall comes from an unresolved V gene, and the cause of the rest is unknown. The sample includes about 27,000 clones, with approximately 73% observed a single time. The ten biggest clones cover roughly a fifth of the sample. For these TCRs, the target antigens are not known. Sequencing was carried out using CD4+ T cells from PBMCs, cultured in vitro. The receptors were sampled from a human donor in good health.

The chain combines TRBV19 with TRBJ2-3, with 7 bases fitting TRBD1. This CDR3 is 14 amino acids long. Looked up from germline, CDR1 is LNHDA and CDR2 is SQIVND (reference sequence). The J segment lost 2 bases and the V segment lost 7 bases, leaving 6 bases of the junction unmatched. The CDR3 loop is CASIRQGLTDTQYF. DNA for the CDR3: TGTGCCAGTATCCGACAGGGTCTCACAGATACGCAGTATTTT. The whole variable domain, remainder taken from reference TRBV19 and TRBJ2-3, is DGGITQSPKYLFRKEGQNVTLSCEQNLNHDAMYWYRQDPGQGLRLIYYSQIVNDFQKGDIAEGYSVSREKKESFPLTVTSAQKNPTAFYLCASIRQGLTDTQYFGPGTRLTVL.

The J gene is TRBJ2-1, the V gene TRBV11-3; 11 bases agree with TRBD1. V shed 5 bases and J 9 bases; nucleotides not matched to a gene: 3. This CDR3 has 13 amino acids. CDR1 SGHNT and CDR2 YENEEA come from the germline V gene. Here the CDR3 reads CASSGQGAGEQFF. CDR3 DNA: TGTGCCAGCAGCGGACAGGGGGCGGGTGAGCAGTTCTTC.

The gene calls are TRBV11-3 and TRBJ2-3; 8 positions agree with TRBD2. V gave up 5 bases and J gave up 3 bases; unmatched junction bases: 13. Germline V gene lookup returns CDR1 SGHNT and CDR2 YENEEA. The length of the CDR3 is 17 residues. The CDR3 here is CASSLRFLAGGTDTQYF. In DNA, the CDR3 is TGTGCCAGCAGCCTGCGATTTCTGGCGGGGGGAACAGATACGCAGTATTTT.

This chain connects TRBV11-2 to TRBJ2-1; tentatively, D is TRBD2 (6 bases). The CDR3 is 13 residues long. CDR1 and CDR2 from the germline V gene are SGHAT and FQNNGV. The germline V and J ends were trimmed by 3 bases and 6 bases, with 9 bases remaining between them. CDR3 DNA sequence: TGTGCCAGCAGCTTTGTGCGGGGCAATGAGCAGTTCTTC. Protein: CASSFVRGNEQFF.

This chain connects TRBV2 to TRBJ2-7; maybe TRBD1 (6 bases). Germline V gives CDR1 SNHLY, CDR2 FYNNEI. CDR3 length: 15 residues. V shed 5 bases and J shed 0 bases, with 14 bases lying between them. CDR3 nucleotides: TGTGCCAGCAGTAAATATGGACAGACCTCCTACGAGCAGTACTTC. Translated: CASSKYGQTSYEQYF.

This CDR3 is CASSAHQGLQQPQHF. The CDR3 nucleotides read TGTGCCAGCAGCGCCCATCAGGGACTGCAGCAGCCCCAGCATTTT. This chain links TRBV9 with TRBJ1-5, with a tentative D call TRBD1 (5 bases). Trimming pared 3 bases from V and 7 bases from J, leaving 17 bases between. This CDR3 comprises 15 residues. CDR1 and CDR2 from the germline V gene are SGDLS and YYNGEE.

The V and J genes are TRBV29-1 and TRBJ1-2; the match to TRBD1 covers 8 bases. Germline V gives CDR1 SQVTM, CDR2 ANQGSEA. With 7 bases clipped from V and 7 bases from J, the junction kept 17 bases outside the gene matches. The CDR3 is 15 residues long. The CDR3 DNA follows: TGCAGCGGGGGCCCGATGGACAGGGTCAATGGTGGCTACACCTTC. Translated: CSGGPMDRVNGGYTF.

V and J are TRBV5-6 and TRBJ2-3; 7 nucleotides line up with TRBD2. Germline V gives CDR1 SGHDT, CDR2 YYEEEE. The CDR3 loop spans 16 amino acids. V shed 4 bases, J shed 3 bases, and the junction held 11 bases outside the gene matches. The CDR3 is CASSTPQGGSTDTQYF. CDR3 sequence (DNA): TGTGCCAGCAGCACTCCCCAGGGCGGGAGTACAGATACGCAGTATTTT.